A single sample is the source of the 12 T cell receptor beta chains below, sequenced in a study of graft-versus-host responses after intestinal transplantation. Clones were sequenced by immunoSEQ multiplex PCR, and TCRdb holds only the in-frame ones, with some missing. The sample lists about 98,000 clones, roughly 86% occurring once. The sample in question was PBMCs, obtained 255 days after intestinal transplant. The receptors shown here come from a human patient who received an intestinal transplant, so some T cells may come from the graft donor.

V is TRBV5-1 and J is TRBJ2-7, with TRBD2 identical over 10 bases. The CDR3 has 18 amino acids. J lost 3 bases, V lost 2 bases, and 14 bases had no gene match. Germline V gives CDR1 SGHRS, CDR2 YFSETQ. This CDR3 reads CASSFPRQGPSGSYEQYF. CDR3 coding DNA: TGCGCCAGCAGCTTTCCCCGACAGGGACCTAGCGGGAGCTACGAGCAGTACTTC.

This chain joins TRBV4-1 and TRBJ2-1, with 12 positions matching TRBD2. This CDR3 is 17 amino acids long. After removal of 0 bases from V and 6 bases from J, the junction contained 6 bases not matched to a gene. From germline, CDR1 is MGHRA and CDR2 YSYEKL. The CDR3 protein is CASSQEGEGLAGNEQFF. CDR3 DNA: TGCGCCAGCAGCCAAGAAGGCGAGGGACTAGCGGGCAATGAGCAGTTCTTC.

This rearrangement joins TRBV27 to TRBJ1-4; tentative D call: TRBD1 (5 bases). Trimming cost V 6 bases and J 4 bases, with 15 bases left between them. This CDR3 contains 15 residues. The germline V gene encodes CDR1 MNHEY and CDR2 SMNVEV (reference sequence). The CDR3 DNA follows: TGTGCCAGCAGCTTACGAGGGGCGGGTAATGAAAAACTGTTTTTT. This codes for CASSLRGAGNEKLFF.

V gene TRBV19 combines with J gene TRBJ1-1; no definite D call. Germline-derived CDR1 and CDR2 are LNHDA and SQIVND (reference sequence). V was clipped by 6 bases and J by 1 base, with 6 bases between them. CDR3 length: 12 amino acids. The CDR3 sequence is CASRFGNTEAFF. The CDR3 DNA reads as TGTGCCAGTAGGTTTGGGAACACTGAAGCTTTCTTT. Complete variable domain (other parts from reference TRBV19 and TRBJ1-1): DGGITQSPKYLFRKEGQNVTLSCEQNLNHDAMYWYRQDPGQGLRLIYYSQIVNDFQKGDIAEGYSVSREKKESFPLTVTSAQKNPTAFYLCASRFGNTEAFFGQGTRLTVV.

This clone was observed a handful of times. The rearrangement uses TRBV6-1 and TRBJ2-7, with D possibly being TRBD1 or TRBD2 (5 bases each). CDR3 length: 16 amino acids. With 4 bases removed from V and 0 bases from J, the gap between germline ends came to 16 bases. CDR1 is MNHNS, CDR2 SASEGT, per germline. The DNA for the CDR3 is TGTGCCAGCAGTGGTGGACGGGACCTCCGCTCCTACGAGCAGTACTTC. Translation gives CASSGGRDLRSYEQYF.

The CDR3 loop is CASNRVSLNTEAFF. CDR3 in DNA: TGTGCCAGCAACAGGGTGAGCCTGAACACTGAAGCTTTCTTT. The rearrangement uses TRBV7-2 and TRBJ1-1, with D possibly matching TRBD1 (6 bases). The V and J ends lost 7 bases and 0 bases respectively, with 12 bases between them. Germline V lookup: CDR1 SGHTA, CDR2 FQGNSA. The CDR3 contains 14 residues.

This clone occurred a few times. Other DNA variants within this sample encode the same CDR3. The chain employs TRBV27 and TRBJ2-5, with D unclear. Trimming removed 0 bases from V and 5 bases from J, with 4 bases in between. The CDR3 is 12 residues long. Germline V gene lookup returns CDR1 MNHEY and CDR2 SMNVEV (reference sequence). This CDR3 is CASSLSGETQYF. The CDR3 region has the DNA TGTGCCAGCAGTTTATCGGGTGAGACCCAGTACTTC.

V and J are TRBV21-1 and TRBJ2-7. TRBV21-1 is annotated as a pseudogene. The CDR3 has 9 residues. This chain's CDR3 is CASTLEQYV. DNA for the CDR3: TGTGCCAGCACCCTCGAGCAGTACGTC.

This sequence joins TRBV7-2 and TRBJ2-5; 11 bases match TRBD2. The CDR3 is made up of 17 amino acids. Germline loops: CDR1 SGHTA, CDR2 FQGNSA. V gave up 1 base and J gave up 4 bases; unmatched junction bases: 8. CDR3 sequence reads: CASSLEASGGISETQYF. In nucleotides, the CDR3 is TGTGCCAGCAGCTTAGAAGCTAGCGGGGGGATATCAGAGACCCAGTACTTC.

This chain links TRBV11-3 with TRBJ1-1; possible D gene TRBD1, 5 bases. Germline CDR1 is SGHNT and CDR2 is YENEEA. The V and J ends lost 5 bases and 0 bases respectively, with 7 bases between them. The CDR3 sequence is 13 residues long. The CDR3 DNA sequence: TGTGCCAGCAGCCTGGGGGTGAACACTGAAGCTTTCTTT. It translates to CASSLGVNTEAFF.

The chain uses TRBV21-1 and TRBJ2-7; the D call TRBD1 from the table was never checked on the DNA. TRBV21-1 is tagged as a pseudogene. The CDR3 contains 14 residues. The DNA for the CDR3 is TGTGCCAGCAGCAAGGACAGGCAGGGGGACAAGCAGTACGTC. Translation: CASSKDRQGDKQYV.

This chain uses TRBV6-1 with TRBJ2-5; 11 bases match TRBD2. The CDR3 has 14 residues. Germline assignment: CDR1 MNHNS and CDR2 SASEGT. Unmatched junction bases numbered 13, after V lost 8 bases and J lost 11 bases. The CDR3 sequence is CASGRAQTSGGQYF. CDR3 DNA: TGTGCCAGCGGAAGAGCCCAAACTAGCGGGGGTCAGTACTTC.